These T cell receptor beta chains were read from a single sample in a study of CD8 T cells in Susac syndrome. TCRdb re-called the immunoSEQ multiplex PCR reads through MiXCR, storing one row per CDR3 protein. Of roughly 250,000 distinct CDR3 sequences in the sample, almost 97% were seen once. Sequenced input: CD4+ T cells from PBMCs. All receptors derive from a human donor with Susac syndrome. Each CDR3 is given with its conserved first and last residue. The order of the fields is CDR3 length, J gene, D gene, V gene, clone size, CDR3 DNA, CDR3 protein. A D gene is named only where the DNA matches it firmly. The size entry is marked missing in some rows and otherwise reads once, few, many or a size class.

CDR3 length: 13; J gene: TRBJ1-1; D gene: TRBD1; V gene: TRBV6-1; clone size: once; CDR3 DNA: TGTGCCAGCAGGGCAGGGGGCGTCCCGGCAGCTTTCTTT; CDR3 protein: CASRAGGVPAAFF
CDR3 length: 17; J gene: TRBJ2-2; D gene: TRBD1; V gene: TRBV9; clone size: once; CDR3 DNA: TGTGCCAGCAGCGTAGTCGGGACAGGGAATTCGGCCGGGGAGCTGTTTTTT; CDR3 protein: CASSVVGTGNSAGELFF
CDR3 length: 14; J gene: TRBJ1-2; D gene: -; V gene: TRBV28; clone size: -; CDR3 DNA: TGTGCCAGCACGGCGGGACGGGCTAACTATGGCTACACCTTC; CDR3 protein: CASTAGRANYGYTF
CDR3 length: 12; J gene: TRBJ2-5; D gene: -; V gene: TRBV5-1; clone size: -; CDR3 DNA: TGCGCCAGCAGCTCGCAGGGTGAGACCCAGTACTTC; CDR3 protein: CASSSQGETQYF
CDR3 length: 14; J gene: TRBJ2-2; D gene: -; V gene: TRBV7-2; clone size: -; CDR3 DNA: TGTGCCAGCAGCTTAAAAGCGGCTAGCGGGGAGCTGTTTTTT; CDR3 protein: CASSLKAASGELFF
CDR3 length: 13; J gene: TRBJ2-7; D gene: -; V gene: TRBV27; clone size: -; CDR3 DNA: TGTGCCAGCACCACGGCGGGTACCTACGAGCAGTACTTC; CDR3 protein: CASTTAGTYEQYF
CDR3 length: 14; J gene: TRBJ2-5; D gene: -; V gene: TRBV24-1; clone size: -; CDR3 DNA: TGTGCCACCAGTGATTACCCCACGTCGGAGACCCAGTACTTC; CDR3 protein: CATSDYPTSETQYF
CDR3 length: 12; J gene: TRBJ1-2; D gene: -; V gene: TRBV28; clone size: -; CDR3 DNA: TGTGCCAGCAGGGGCGAGGGCGGACGCTACACCTTC; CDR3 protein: CASRGEGGRYTF
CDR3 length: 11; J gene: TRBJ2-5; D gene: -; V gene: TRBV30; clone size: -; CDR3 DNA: TGTGCCTGGGATACGAGACCGACCCAGTACTTC; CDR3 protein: CAWDTRPTQYF
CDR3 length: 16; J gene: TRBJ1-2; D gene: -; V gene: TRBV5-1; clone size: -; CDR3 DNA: TGCGCCAGCAGCTTGGACGGTTTAAACACTAACTATGGCTACACCTTC; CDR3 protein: CASSLDGLNTNYGYTF
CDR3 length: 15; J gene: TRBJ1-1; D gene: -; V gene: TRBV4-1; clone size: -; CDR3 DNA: TGCGCCAGCAGCCAAGGGACTCCGGAGAGCCAATCCGCTTTCTTT; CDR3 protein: CASSQGTPESQSAFF
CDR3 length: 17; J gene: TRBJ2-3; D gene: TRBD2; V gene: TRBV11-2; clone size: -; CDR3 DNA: TGTGCCAGCAGCCCCCTGACTAGCGGCCCTAGCACAGATACGCAGTATTTT; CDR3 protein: CASSPLTSGPSTDTQYF
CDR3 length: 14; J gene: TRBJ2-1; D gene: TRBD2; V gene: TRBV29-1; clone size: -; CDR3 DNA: TGCAGCGTGGGGGGGGAATACTCCTACAATGAGCAGTTCTTC; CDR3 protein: CSVGGEYSYNEQFF
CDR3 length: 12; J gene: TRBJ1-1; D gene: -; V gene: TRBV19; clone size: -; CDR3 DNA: TGTGCCTCCAGGAAAACGGGGGCTGAAGCTTTCTTT; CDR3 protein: CASRKTGAEAFF
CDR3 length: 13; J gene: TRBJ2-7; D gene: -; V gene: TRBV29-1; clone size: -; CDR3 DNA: TGCAGCGTTTTTGGGACACACTCCTACGAGCAGTACTTC; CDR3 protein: CSVFGTHSYEQYF
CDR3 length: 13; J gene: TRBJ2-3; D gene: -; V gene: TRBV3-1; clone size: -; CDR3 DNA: TGTGCCAGCAGCCGAGCAACGGGGGATACGCAGTATTTT; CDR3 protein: CASSRATGDTQYF
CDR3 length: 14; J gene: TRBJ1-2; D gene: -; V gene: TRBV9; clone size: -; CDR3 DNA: TGTGCCAGCAGCGTAGATCGACAAGGTATGAGCTACACCTTC; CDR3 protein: CASSVDRQGMSYTF
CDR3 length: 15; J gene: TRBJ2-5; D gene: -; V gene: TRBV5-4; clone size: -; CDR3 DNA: TGTGCCAGCACGAACGGACGGTTATCCCAAGAGACCCAGTACTTC; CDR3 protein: CASTNGRLSQETQYF
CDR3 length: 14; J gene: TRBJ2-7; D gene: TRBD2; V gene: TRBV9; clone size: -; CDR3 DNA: TGTGCCAGCAGCGTTAGGACTAGCGCAAACGAGCAGTACTTC; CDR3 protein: CASSVRTSANEQYF
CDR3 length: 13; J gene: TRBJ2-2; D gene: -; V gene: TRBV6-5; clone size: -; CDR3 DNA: TGTGCCAGCAGTCGGGAAGCGGTCGGGGAGCTATTTTTT; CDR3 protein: CASSREAVGELFF